This TCR beta chain was retrieved from a study of blood T cell repertoires in COVID-19. Study-level background: The study drew acute and convalescent COVID-19 samples from the United States, Italy and Spain. T cells, B-cell-depleted T cells, or PBMCs provided the cDNA or gDNA that served as material.

In the authors' workflow: Amplification with reference gene primers provided the estimates of nucleated cell counts. Assay: immunoSEQ multiplex PCR; the TCRdb copy retains only in-frame clones and omits some. V and J calls and clone size are as listed in that table; D and trimming were resolved from the DNA. Of some 110,000 clones in the sample, 70% to 80% were seen once. Per germline, CDR1 MNHEY and CDR2 SMNVEV (reference sequence). The CDR3 has 18 amino acids. V was cut by 0 bases and J by 3 bases, with 20 bases left in between. Sequenced sample: peripheral blood. J is TRBJ1-2 and V is TRBV27; no clear D. The sequence was collected from a man aged 45-65 years with acute or convalescent COVID-19. The CDR3 is CASSLSRLSGKGYYGYTF. CDR3 coding DNA: TGTGCCAGCAGTTTATCACGACTTTCCGGGAAGGGTTACTATGGCTACACCTTC.